A single sample gave rise to the 26 T cell receptor beta chains below, sequenced in a study of identical twins. TCRdb recomputed calls from the 5' RACE reads with MiXCR, one row per CDR3 protein. This sample has over 200,000 distinct CDR3 sequences, with 5% to 7% found just once. The sample also formed part of further work on T cells expressing NK-cell markers.

The sequenced material came from CD8+ T cells sorted from blood. Source of these receptors: a woman between 18 and 30 years old in good health.

This clonotype was counted many times. The chain links TRBV3-1 to TRBJ2-5; the D is unclear. The length of the CDR3 is 14 residues. Between the trimmed V and J ends, which lost 1 base and 4 bases, there was a span of 10 bases. From germline, CDR1 is LGHDT and CDR2 YNNKEL (reference sequence). The CDR3 DNA reads as TGTGCCAGCAGCCAAGTATGGGCGGCAGAGACCCAGTACTTC. This encodes CASSQVWAAETQYF.

This clonotype showed up just a few times. V gene TRBV9 combines with J gene TRBJ2-3; TRBD2 matches 8 bases. Germline assignment: CDR1 SGDLS and CDR2 YYNGEE. The CDR3 covers 16 residues. V gave up 2 bases and J gave up 2 bases; unmatched junction bases: 7. CDR3 sequence: CASSVPRGGPTDTQYF. The DNA of the CDR3 is TGTGCCAGCAGCGTTCCACGGGGGGGTCCCACAGATACGCAGTATTTT.

On this clonotype itself: This CDR3 fails to terminate in the conserved phenylalanine or tryptophan, so it likely reflects a read error. The CDR3 DNA reads as TGTGCCAGCAGCGTTTGGGGGGCCCGTCAAGAGACCCAGTACCTC. This encodes CASSVWGARQETQYL. The rearrangement links TRBV9 to TRBJ2-5, with D perhaps being TRBD1 or TRBD2 (6 bases each). Per germline, CDR1 SGDLS and CDR2 YYNGEE. The CDR3 has 15 residues. Trimming left V 2 bases short and J 2 bases short, with 13 bases between.

This clonotype came up a few times. The rearrangement joins TRBV21-1 to TRBJ2-2; the table's D call, TRBD1, has no DNA check behind it. TRBV21-1 is a pseudogene locus. CDR3 length: 15 amino acids. CDR3 protein: CASSKRPRVAGELFF. The CDR3 nucleotides are TGTGCCAGCAGCAAACGGCCCAGGGTGGCCGGGGAGCTGTTTTTT.

This clonotype was found a few times. The DNA of the CDR3 is TGCAGCTCGACTTTAAAGATTGAAGCTTTCTTT. Its protein is CSSTLKIEAFF. The chain has TRBV29-1 and TRBJ1-1, with D unresolved. CDR1 SQVTM and CDR2 ANQGSEA come from the germline V gene. With 8 bases removed from V and 7 bases from J, the gap between germline ends came to 14 bases. The CDR3 runs to 11 residues. The variable domain in full, with the rest retrieved from reference TRBV29-1 and TRBJ1-1, is SAVISQKPSRDICQRGTSLTIQCQVDSQVTMMFWYRQQPGQSLTLIATANQGSEATYESGFVIDKFPISRPNLTFSTLTVSNMSPEDSSIYLCSSTLKIEAFFGQGTRLTVV.

This clonotype was recorded a few times. The chain recombines TRBV6-5 with TRBJ2-2; D is unclear. The CDR3 has 14 amino acids. Trimming stripped 0 bases from V and 7 bases from J, with 9 bases between. Germline V gene lookup returns CDR1 MNHEY and CDR2 SVGAGI. CDR3 sequence: CASSYSSEYGELFF. CDR3 DNA: TGTGCCAGCAGTTACTCGTCAGAGTACGGGGAGCTGTTTTTT.

This clonotype was observed many times. V gene TRBV9 combines with J gene TRBJ2-1; D perhaps matches TRBD2 (5 bases). The germline V gene has CDR1 SGDLS and CDR2 YYNGEE. The V gene lost 4 bases and the J gene lost 1 base, with 12 bases spanning the gap. The CDR3 totals 15 residues. CDR3 in amino acids: CASSPPPGSYNEQFF. In DNA form, the CDR3 reads TGTGCCAGCAGCCCGCCCCCGGGATCCTACAATGAGCAGTTCTTC.

This clonotype has a handful of counts. The gene calls are TRBV11-2 and TRBJ1-1; D uncertain. V lost 2 bases, J lost 10 bases, and 11 bases lay in between. This CDR3 contains 12 residues. The germline V gene encodes CDR1 SGHAT and CDR2 FQNNGV. The CDR3 protein is CASSLSVLGAFF. The CDR3 DNA reads TGTGCCAGCAGCTTAAGTGTTCTCGGAGCTTTCTTT.

The chain combines TRBV9 with TRBJ2-5; 8 bases agree with TRBD2. The CDR3 runs 14 residues. From germline, CDR1 is SGDLS and CDR2 YYNGEE. J was trimmed by 5 bases and V by 3 bases; bases with no gene match: 6. In nucleotides, the CDR3 is TGTGCCAGCAGCGCCGGGGGGGCGGGGGAGACCCAGTACTTC. This sequence encodes CASSAGGAGETQYF.

The chain couples TRBV9 to TRBJ1-2, with 7 bases matching TRBD1. Germline lookup yields CDR1 SGDLS and CDR2 YYNGEE. The junction had 7 bases not matched to a gene; V was cut back by 3 bases and J by 5 bases. This CDR3 has 14 amino acids. The CDR3 bases are TGTGCCAGCAGCGGAGGGGGCGCTGGGTATGGCTACACCTTC. It codes for CASSGGGAGYGYTF.

This clonotype was found many times. J is TRBJ2-7 and V is TRBV29-1, with 9 bases fitting TRBD1. The CDR3 runs to 13 residues. Looked up from germline, CDR1 is SQVTM and CDR2 is ANQGSEA. Losses at the gene ends were 4 bases for V and 7 bases for J; bases not matched to a gene: 8. The CDR3 region is CSVGGTGLGEQYF. The CDR3 nucleotides read TGCAGCGTTGGAGGGACAGGGCTGGGTGAGCAGTACTTC.

In this sample, this clonotype turned up a few times. The chain couples TRBV6-6 to TRBJ1-1; TRBD1 aligns across 8 bases. V lost 2 bases to trimming and J lost 7 bases; unmatched junction nucleotides: 3. Looked up from germline, CDR1 is MNHNY and CDR2 is SVGAGI (reference sequence). The CDR3 totals 13 residues. The CDR3 DNA follows: TGTGCCAGCAGTTACGTCGGGACAGGTGAAGCTTTCTTT. Translation gives CASSYVGTGEAFF.

The chain couples TRBV19 to TRBJ2-1; 7 bases match TRBD2. The V segment lost 7 bases and the J segment 5 bases; nucleotides outside the gene matches: 14. The CDR3 covers 16 residues. Germline CDR1 and CDR2: LNHDA and SQIVND (reference sequence). The CDR3 region is CASTFSRDYRNNEQFF. DNA for the CDR3: TGTGCCAGTACCTTTTCGAGGGACTACCGAAACAATGAGCAGTTCTTC.

The CDR3 reads CASSPQGSSGTEAFF. The CDR3 DNA follows: TGTGCCAGCAGCCCGCAGGGGTCGTCAGGCACTGAAGCTTTCTTT. The V gene is TRBV7-9, the J gene TRBJ1-1; tentatively, D is TRBD1 (6 bases). V was clipped by 5 bases and J by 4 bases, with 17 bases between them. This CDR3 has 15 amino acids. Per germline, CDR1 SEHNR and CDR2 FQNEAQ (reference sequence).

This clonotype has at least ten counts. The chain joins TRBV11-2 to TRBJ2-5; TRBD2 might be the D (6 bases). CDR3 size: 17 residues. Trimming took 2 bases from V and 3 from J, leaving 19 bases between them. CDR1 and CDR2 from the germline V gene are SGHAT and FQNNGV. This CDR3 reads CASSLPAGHLMEETQYF. CDR3 DNA: TGTGCCAGCAGCTTACCCGCGGGGCACCTCATGGAAGAGACCCAGTACTTC.

There are many counts of this clonotype. The chain links TRBV7-6 to TRBJ2-2; 8 bases are shared with TRBD1. Trimming cost V 4 bases and J 0 bases; bases outside gene matches: 7. Looked up from germline, CDR1 is SGHVS and CDR2 is FNYEAQ. The CDR3 has 17 amino acids. Here the CDR3 reads CASSSTLDRANTGELFF. CDR3 bases: TGTGCCAGCAGCTCAACCCTGGACAGGGCGAACACCGGGGAGCTGTTTTTT.

A few counts support this clonotype. The rearrangement uses TRBV6-2 or TRBV6-3 and TRBJ2-5; tentatively, D is TRBD2 (6 bases). There are 16 residues in the CDR3. Germline assignment: CDR1 MNHEY and CDR2 SVGEGT. Trimming pared 3 bases from V and 4 bases from J, leaving 18 bases between. The CDR3 sequence is CASSYTPSSGRETQYF. The DNA for the CDR3 is TGTGCCAGCAGTTATACCCCCTCCTCCGGGAGAGAGACCCAGTACTTC.

There are many counts of this clonotype. The V and J genes are TRBV9 and TRBJ2-7; 7 bases align to TRBD1. CDR1 is SGDLS, CDR2 YYNGEE, per germline. The CDR3 contains 15 residues. Losses at the gene ends were 4 bases for V and 2 bases for J; bases not matched to a gene: 9. The CDR3, as DNA: TGTGCCAGCAGCCCCGCTGGGACAGACACCTACGAGCAGTACTTC. This gives the protein CASSPAGTDTYEQYF.

The chain is built from TRBV3-1 and TRBJ1-1; tentative D call: TRBD1 (6 bases). The CDR3 sequence is 16 residues long. Germline V gene sequence: CDR1 LGHDT, CDR2 YNNKEL (reference sequence). Trimming stripped 6 bases from V and 0 bases from J, with 17 bases between. The CDR3 here is CASRPGAGVMNTEAFF. CDR3 nucleotide sequence: TGTGCCAGCAGGCCAGGGGCAGGGGTCATGAACACTGAAGCTTTCTTT.

The table lists this clonotype with many counts. This chain links TRBV4-3 with TRBJ2-2, with a tentative D call TRBD2 (6 bases). The CDR3 is made up of 17 amino acids. CDR1 is LGHNA and CDR2 is YSLEER in the germline V gene. Deletions cut 5 bases from V and 4 bases from J, with 20 bases between. CDR3 nucleotide sequence: TGCGCCAGCAGCTCCCACAACGGACTATGGGGCACCGGGGAGCTGTTTTTT. This codes for CASSSHNGLWGTGELFF.

This clonotype has at least ten counts. This chain uses TRBV13 with TRBJ2-1, with TRBD1 matching over 7 bases. The V gene end was trimmed by 4 bases and the J gene end by 3 bases; junction bases not matched to a gene: 3. The CDR3 contains 14 residues. Germline V gene lookup returns CDR1 PRHDT and CDR2 FYEKMQ (reference sequence). CDR3 DNA: TGTGCCAGCAGCTCCCAGGGGGTCTACAATGAGCAGTTCTTC. Encoded protein: CASSSQGVYNEQFF. Filled out from reference TRBV13 and TRBJ2-1, the complete variable domain reads AAGVIQSPRHLIKEKRETATLKCYPIPRHDTVYWYQQGPGQDPQFLISFYEKMQSDKGSIPDRFSAQQFSDYHSELNMSSLELGDSALYFCASSSQGVYNEQFFGPGTRLTVL.

This clonotype has just a few counts. This chain links TRBV3-1 with TRBJ2-3; 9 positions agree with TRBD2. This CDR3 has 17 residues. After removal of 0 bases from V and 4 bases from J, the junction contained 8 bases not matched to a gene. Germline V gene sequence: CDR1 LGHDT, CDR2 YNNKEL (reference sequence). CDR3 bases: TGTGCCAGCAGCCAAGAGTCATGGCGGGGGGGACCAGATACGCAGTATTTT. It specifies CASSQESWRGGPDTQYF.

This clonotype was observed at least ten times. The chain joins TRBV3-1 to TRBJ1-3; no clear D gene. The CDR3 sequence is 11 residues long. Per germline, CDR1 LGHDT and CDR2 YNNKEL (reference sequence). Trimming removed 10 bases at V and 2 bases at J, with 6 bases between. DNA of the CDR3: TGTGCCACCGACGCTGGAAACACCATATATTTT. Its translation is CATDAGNTIYF.

This clonotype was detected only a few times. The chain is built from TRBV9 and TRBJ2-1; 10 nucleotides align to TRBD2. J was trimmed by 0 bases and V by 0 bases; bases with no gene match: 24. The V gene's germline CDR1 is SGDLS and CDR2 YYNGEE. This CDR3 has 24 residues. The CDR3 loop is CASSVAEAPGNGLAAVSSYNEQFF. CDR3 nucleotides: TGTGCCAGCAGCGTAGCCGAGGCTCCCGGTAATGGACTAGCGGCTGTGAGCTCCTACAATGAGCAGTTCTTC.

This clonotype was detected a few times. The genes are TRBV14 and TRBJ2-3; D possibly corresponds to TRBD2 (6 bases). CDR3 length: 15 residues. V was pared by 4 bases and J by 2 bases, with 13 bases between. Germline lookup yields CDR1 SGHDN and CDR2 FVKESK. CDR3 sequence: CASSPPWGVTDTQYF. CDR3 bases: TGTGCCAGCAGCCCTCCGTGGGGGGTCACAGATACGCAGTATTTT.

This clonotype was seen at least ten times. CDR3 in amino acids: CASSFLANTEAFF. The CDR3 DNA reads TGTGCCAGCAGCTTTCTGGCGAACACTGAAGCTTTCTTT. The chain is built from TRBV7-9 and TRBJ1-1, with D unresolved. Trimming cost V 3 bases and J 1 base, with 6 bases left between them. This CDR3 contains 13 residues. Germline V gene sequence: CDR1 SEHNR, CDR2 FQNEAQ (reference sequence).